Below, 3 T cell receptor beta chains from the same sample are listed, as sequenced in a study of CD8 T cells in Susac syndrome. With random hexamers, reverse transcription was performed on about 0.45 to 1 ug of RNA. TCRdb redid the calling of the immunoSEQ multiplex PCR reads with MiXCR, one entry per CDR3 protein. The sample lists some 160,000 distinct CDR3 sequences; about 91% were seen once. The specimen sequenced was CD4+ T cells from PBMCs. The receptors were gathered from a human donor in good health.

The chain couples TRBV6-2 or TRBV6-3 to TRBJ2-1; D remains ambiguous. Trimming took 2 bases from V and 9 from J, leaving 5 bases between them. Germline-derived CDR1 and CDR2 are MNHEY and SVGEGT. The CDR3 runs 11 residues. CDR3: CASSYGVEQFF. The CDR3 DNA follows: TGTGCCAGCAGTTACGGAGTTGAGCAGTTCTTC.

The chain employs TRBV11-2 and TRBJ2-7; 10 nucleotides match TRBD2. CDR1 SGHAT and CDR2 FQNNGV come from the germline V gene. This CDR3 is built from 15 residues. V shed 5 bases and J 2 bases; nucleotides not matched to a gene: 6. CDR3 coding DNA: TGTGCCAGCAGCCCTCGACTAGCGGGTGCCTACGAGCAGTACTTC. This encodes CASSPRLAGAYEQYF.

The V gene is TRBV2, the J gene TRBJ2-1, with a weak D call TRBD1 (6 bases). V was trimmed by 3 bases and J by 9 bases, leaving 18 bases between them. The CDR3 is 15 amino acids. The germline V gene encodes CDR1 SNHLY and CDR2 FYNNEI. CDR3: CASSEEAGAYGEQFF. The CDR3 DNA is TGTGCCAGCAGTGAGGAGGCAGGGGCCTATGGTGAGCAGTTCTTC.